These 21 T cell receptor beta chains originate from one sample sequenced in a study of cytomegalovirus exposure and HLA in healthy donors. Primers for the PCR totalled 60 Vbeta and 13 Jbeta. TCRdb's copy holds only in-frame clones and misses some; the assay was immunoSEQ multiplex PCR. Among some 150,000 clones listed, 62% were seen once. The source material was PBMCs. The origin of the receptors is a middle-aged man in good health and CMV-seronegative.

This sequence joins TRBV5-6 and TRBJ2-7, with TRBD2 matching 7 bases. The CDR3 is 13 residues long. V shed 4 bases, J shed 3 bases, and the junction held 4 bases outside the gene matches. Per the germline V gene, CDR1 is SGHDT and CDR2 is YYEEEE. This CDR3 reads CASSRGTNYEQYF. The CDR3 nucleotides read TGTGCCAGCAGCCGCGGGACTAACTACGAGCAGTACTTC.

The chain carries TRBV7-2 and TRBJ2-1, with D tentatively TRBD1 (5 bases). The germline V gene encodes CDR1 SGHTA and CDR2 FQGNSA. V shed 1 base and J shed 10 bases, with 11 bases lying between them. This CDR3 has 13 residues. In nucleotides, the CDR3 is TGTGCCAGCAGCTTAGTGGGCTCAGGGGAGCAGTTCTTC. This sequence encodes CASSLVGSGEQFF.

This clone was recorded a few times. CDR3 nucleotides: TGTGCCAGTAGTATACTTGCTGGGGGCCCGAACACCGGGGAGCTGTTTTTT. As protein: CASSILAGGPNTGELFF. The J gene is TRBJ2-2, the V gene TRBV19, with a possible D match to TRBD1 (6 bases). Trimming removed 2 bases at V and 0 bases at J, with 13 bases between. CDR3 length equals 17 residues. Germline V gene lookup returns CDR1 LNHDA and CDR2 SQIVND (reference sequence). Combining the CDR3 with reference TRBV19 and TRBJ2-2 gives the whole variable domain DGGITQSPKYLFRKEGQNVTLSCEQNLNHDAMYWYRQDPGQGLRLIYYSQIVNDFQKGDIAEGYSVSREKKESFPLTVTSAQKNPTAFYLCASSILAGGPNTGELFFGEGSRLTVL.

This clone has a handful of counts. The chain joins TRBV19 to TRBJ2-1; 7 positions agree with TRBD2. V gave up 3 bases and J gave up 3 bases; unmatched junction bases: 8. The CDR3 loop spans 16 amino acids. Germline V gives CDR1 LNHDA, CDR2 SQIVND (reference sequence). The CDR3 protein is CASSISLAVYYNEQFF. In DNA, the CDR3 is TGTGCCAGTAGTATCTCCCTAGCGGTGTACTACAATGAGCAGTTCTTC.

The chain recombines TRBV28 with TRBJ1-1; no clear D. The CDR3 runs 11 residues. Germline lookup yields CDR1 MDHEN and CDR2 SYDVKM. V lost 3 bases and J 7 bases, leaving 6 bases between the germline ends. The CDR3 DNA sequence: TGTGCCAGCAGTTTGGAGAGTGAAGCTTTCTTT. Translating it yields CASSLESEAFF.

CDR3 DNA sequence: TGTGCCTGGCAGCGCGGCAATGAGCAGTTCTTC. Translated: CAWQRGNEQFF. The V call is TRBV30, the J call TRBJ2-1; no firm D call. Germline V gene data show CDR1 as GTSNPN and CDR2 as SVGIG (reference sequence). The CDR3 totals 11 residues. Trimming took 5 bases from V and 6 from J, leaving 8 bases between them. The full variable domain, its missing parts supplied by reference TRBV30 and TRBJ2-1, is SQTIHQWPATLVQPVGSPLSLECTVEGTSNPNLYWYRQAAGRGLQLLFYSVGIGQISSEVPQNLSASRPQDRQFILSSKKLLLSDSGFYLCAWQRGNEQFFGPGTRLTVL.

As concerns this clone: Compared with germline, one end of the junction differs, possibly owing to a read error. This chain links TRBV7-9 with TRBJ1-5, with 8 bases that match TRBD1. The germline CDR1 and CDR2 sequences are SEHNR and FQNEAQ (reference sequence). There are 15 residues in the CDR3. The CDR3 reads CSSSAGGGRNQPQHF. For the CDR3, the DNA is TGTTCCAGCAGCGCAGGGGGCGGGCGCAATCAGCCCCAGCATTTT. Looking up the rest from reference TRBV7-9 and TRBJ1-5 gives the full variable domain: DTGVSQNPRHKITKRGQNVTFRCDPISEHNRLYWYRQTLGQGPEFLTYFQNEAQLEKSRLLSDRFSAERPKGSFSTLEIQRTEQGDSAMYLCSSSAGGGRNQPQHFGDGTRLSIL.

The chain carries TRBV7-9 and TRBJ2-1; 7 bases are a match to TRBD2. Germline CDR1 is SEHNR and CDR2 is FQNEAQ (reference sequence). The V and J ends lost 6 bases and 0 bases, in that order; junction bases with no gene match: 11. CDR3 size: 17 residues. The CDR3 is CASRKSLREFSYNEQFF. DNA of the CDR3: TGTGCCAGCAGGAAGAGCTTGCGGGAGTTCTCCTACAATGAGCAGTTCTTC.

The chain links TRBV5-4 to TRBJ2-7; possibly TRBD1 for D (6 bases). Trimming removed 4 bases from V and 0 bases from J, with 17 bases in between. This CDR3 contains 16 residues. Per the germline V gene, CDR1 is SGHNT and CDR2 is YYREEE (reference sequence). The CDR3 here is CASSTSPGRGSYEQYF. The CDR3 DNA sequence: TGTGCCAGCAGCACGTCGCCCGGCAGGGGCTCCTACGAGCAGTACTTC.

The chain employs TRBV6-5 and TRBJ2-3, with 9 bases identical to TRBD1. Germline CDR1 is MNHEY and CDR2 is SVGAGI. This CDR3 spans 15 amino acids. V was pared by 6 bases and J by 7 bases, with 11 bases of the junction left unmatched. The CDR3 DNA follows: TGTGCCAGCAGCACGGGACAGGGCGTGAGAAATACGCAGTATTTT. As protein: CASSTGQGVRNTQYF.

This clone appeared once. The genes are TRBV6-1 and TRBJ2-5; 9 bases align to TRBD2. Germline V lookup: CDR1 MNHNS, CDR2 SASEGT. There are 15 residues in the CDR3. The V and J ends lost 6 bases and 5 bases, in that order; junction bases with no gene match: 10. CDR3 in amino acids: CASSSSPAGGETQYF. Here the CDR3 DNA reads TGTGCCAGCAGCTCATCCCCGGCGGGAGGGGAGACCCAGTACTTC.

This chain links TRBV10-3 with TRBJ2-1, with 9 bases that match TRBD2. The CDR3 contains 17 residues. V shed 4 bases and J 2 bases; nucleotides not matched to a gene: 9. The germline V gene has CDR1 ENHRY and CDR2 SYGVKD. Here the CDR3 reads CAISGVAGAQTYNEQFF. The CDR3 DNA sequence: TGTGCCATCAGTGGCGTAGCGGGAGCCCAAACCTACAATGAGCAGTTCTTC.

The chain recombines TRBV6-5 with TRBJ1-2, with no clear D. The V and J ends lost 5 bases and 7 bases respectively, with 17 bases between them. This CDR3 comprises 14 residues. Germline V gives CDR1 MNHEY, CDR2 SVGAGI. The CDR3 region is CASSTPGAGFGYTF. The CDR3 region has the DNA TGTGCCAGCAGTACCCCGGGAGCGGGCTTTGGCTACACCTTC.

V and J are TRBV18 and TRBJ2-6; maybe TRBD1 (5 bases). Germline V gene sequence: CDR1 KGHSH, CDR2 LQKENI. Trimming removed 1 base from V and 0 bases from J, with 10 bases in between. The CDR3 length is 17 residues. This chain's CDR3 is CASSPLRQNSGANVLTF. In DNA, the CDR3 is TGTGCCAGCTCACCACTTAGACAGAACTCTGGGGCCAACGTCCTGACTTTC.

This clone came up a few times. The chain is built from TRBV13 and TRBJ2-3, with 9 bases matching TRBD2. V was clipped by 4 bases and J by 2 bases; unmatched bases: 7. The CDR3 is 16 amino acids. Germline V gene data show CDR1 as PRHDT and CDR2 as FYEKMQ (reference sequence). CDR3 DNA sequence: TGTGCCAGCAGCTGGGAGCGGGGGGATGTCACAGATACGCAGTATTTT. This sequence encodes CASSWERGDVTDTQYF.

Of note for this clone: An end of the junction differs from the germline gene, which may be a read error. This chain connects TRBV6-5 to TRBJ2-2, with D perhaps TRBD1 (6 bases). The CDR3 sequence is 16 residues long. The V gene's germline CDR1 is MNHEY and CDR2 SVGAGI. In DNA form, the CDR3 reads TGTGCCAGCAATTACAATTCCGGGACACGGACCGGGGAGCTGTTTTTT. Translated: CASNYNSGTRTGELFF.

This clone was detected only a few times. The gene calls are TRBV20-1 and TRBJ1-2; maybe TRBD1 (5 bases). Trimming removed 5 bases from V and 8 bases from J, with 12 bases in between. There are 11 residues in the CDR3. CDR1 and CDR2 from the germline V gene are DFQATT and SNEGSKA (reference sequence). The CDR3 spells CSASSGVGYTF. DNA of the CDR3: TGCAGTGCTTCGTCGGGGGTAGGCTACACCTTC.

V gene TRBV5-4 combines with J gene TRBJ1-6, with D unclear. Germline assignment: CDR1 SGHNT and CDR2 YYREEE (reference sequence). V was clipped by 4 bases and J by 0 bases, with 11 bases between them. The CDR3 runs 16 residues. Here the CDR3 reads CASSGRVGSYNSPLHF. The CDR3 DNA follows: TGTGCCAGCAGCGGGCGGGTCGGCTCCTATAATTCACCCCTCCACTTT.

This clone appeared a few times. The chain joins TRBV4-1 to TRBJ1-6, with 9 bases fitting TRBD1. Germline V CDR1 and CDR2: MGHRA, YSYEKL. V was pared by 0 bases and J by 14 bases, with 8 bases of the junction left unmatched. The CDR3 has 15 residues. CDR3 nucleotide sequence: TGCGCCAGCAGCCAAGATTTCACAGGGGGCACGACCCTCCACTTT. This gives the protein CASSQDFTGGTTLHF.

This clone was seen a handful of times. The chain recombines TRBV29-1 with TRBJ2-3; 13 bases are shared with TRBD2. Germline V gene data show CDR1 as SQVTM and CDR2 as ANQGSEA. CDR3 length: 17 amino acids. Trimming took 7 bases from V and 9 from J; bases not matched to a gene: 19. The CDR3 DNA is TGCAGCGCCGAGTGTGGACTAGCGGGGGATACCGTTTGGACGCAGTATTTT. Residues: CSAECGLAGDTVWTQYF.

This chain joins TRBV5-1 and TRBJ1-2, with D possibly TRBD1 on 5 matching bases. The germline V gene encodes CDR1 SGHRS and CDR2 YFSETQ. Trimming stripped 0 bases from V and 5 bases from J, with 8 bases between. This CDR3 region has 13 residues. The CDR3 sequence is CASSLGGGYGYTF. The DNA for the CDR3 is TGCGCCAGCAGCTTGGGGGGGGGATATGGCTACACCTTC.